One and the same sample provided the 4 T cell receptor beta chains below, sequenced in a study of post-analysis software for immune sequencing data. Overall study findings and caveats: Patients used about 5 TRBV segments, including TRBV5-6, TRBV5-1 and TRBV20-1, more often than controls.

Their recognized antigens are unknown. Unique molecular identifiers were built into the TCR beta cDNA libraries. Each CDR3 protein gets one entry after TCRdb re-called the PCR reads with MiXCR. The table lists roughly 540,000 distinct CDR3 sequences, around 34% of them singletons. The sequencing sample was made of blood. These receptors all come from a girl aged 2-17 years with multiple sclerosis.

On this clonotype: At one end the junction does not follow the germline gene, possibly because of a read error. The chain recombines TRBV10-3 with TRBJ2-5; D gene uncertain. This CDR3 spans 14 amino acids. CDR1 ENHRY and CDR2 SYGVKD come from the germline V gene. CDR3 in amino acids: CVISGGQFPETQYF. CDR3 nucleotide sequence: TGTGTCATCAGTGGTGGTCAGTTCCCCGAGACCCAGTACTTC.

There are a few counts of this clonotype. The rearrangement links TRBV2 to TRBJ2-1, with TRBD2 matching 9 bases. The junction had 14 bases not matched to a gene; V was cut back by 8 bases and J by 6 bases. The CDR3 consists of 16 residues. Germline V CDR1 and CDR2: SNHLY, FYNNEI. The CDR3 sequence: CASLSGGGADRNEQFF. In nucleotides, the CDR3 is TGTGCCAGCTTAAGTGGCGGGGGGGCCGATCGCAATGAGCAGTTCTTC. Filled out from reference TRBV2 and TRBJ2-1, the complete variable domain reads EPEVTQTPSHQVTQMGQEVILRCVPISNHLYFYWYRQILGQKVEFLVSFYNNEISEKSEIFDDQFSVERPDGSNFTLKIRSTKLEDSAMYFCASLSGGGADRNEQFFGPGTRLTVL.

This CDR3 is CASSLTATVSYNEQFF. In nucleotides, the CDR3 is TGTGCCAGCAGCTTAACGGCAACAGTCTCCTACAATGAGCAGTTCTTC. The J gene is TRBJ2-1, the V gene TRBV7-2; D uncertain. The V gene's germline CDR1 is SGHTA and CDR2 FQGNSA. V was pared by 2 bases and J by 0 bases, with 11 bases between. The CDR3 is 16 residues long.

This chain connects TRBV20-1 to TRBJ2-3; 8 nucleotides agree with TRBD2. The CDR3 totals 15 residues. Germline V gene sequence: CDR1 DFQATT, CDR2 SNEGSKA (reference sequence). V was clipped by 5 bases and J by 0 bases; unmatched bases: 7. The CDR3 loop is CSAYLAGTSTDTQYF. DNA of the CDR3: TGCAGTGCTTACCTAGCGGGTACCAGCACAGATACGCAGTATTTT.